This T cell receptor beta chain appears in the sequencing data of a study of T cell responses to AZD1222 COVID-19 vaccine. Findings and limits, study-wide: At study baseline, merely several AZD1222 recipients were seropositive. An increase in Spike-specific TCR breadth and depth was observed after two AZD1222 doses.

Assay: immunoSEQ multiplex PCR; the TCRdb copy retains only in-frame clones and omits some. The profile covers about 270,000 clones, with almost 95% appearing a single time and about 0.5% taken by the ten largest. Per the germline V gene, CDR1 is LNHDA and CDR2 is SQIVND (reference sequence). This CDR3 comprises 14 residues. The trim removed 6 bases at V and 5 bases at J, leaving 9 bases unmatched. Comments on this clone: The target antigen is unknown.

The sequencing here drew on peripheral blood, taken 28 days after the second AZD1222 dose. The sequence was obtained from an adult who received the AZD1222 COVID-19 vaccine. The rearrangement joins TRBV19 to TRBJ1-1, with 7 nucleotides matching TRBD1. CDR3 protein: CASRETIQGTEAFF. The CDR3 DNA follows: TGTGCCAGTAGGGAGACGATACAGGGGACTGAAGCTTTCTTT.